The 14 T cell receptor beta chains presented below share a single source sample, sequenced in a study of human T cells and chemical hapten exposure. Specified time point: pre-sensitization, week 0. Treatment: therapeutic diphenylcyclopropenone sensitization with weekly scalp DPC. TCRdb re-analysed the RACE reads in MiXCR, keeping a single row per CDR3 protein. Found here are 80,000 to 95,000 distinct CDR3 sequences, roughly 9.1% of them singletons; the top ten hold approximately 3.9%. The source material was whole blood, sampled in connection with sensitization to the hapten diphenylcyclopropenone (DPC). The source is a woman between 40 and 55 years old with alopecia areata. Some clones in this sample may be carry-over from other donors' samples.

This clonotype was counted at least ten times. This chain connects TRBV3-1 to TRBJ1-2; a weak D match, TRBD1 (5 bases). This CDR3 is built from 13 residues. The V end lost 1 base, the J end lost 3 bases, and 6 bases lay between the germline ends. Germline V lookup: CDR1 LGHDT, CDR2 YNNKEL (reference sequence). This CDR3 is CASSQGQHYGYTF. CDR3 DNA: TGTGCCAGCAGCCAAGGACAGCACTATGGCTACACCTTC. The whole variable domain, filled in from reference TRBV3-1 and TRBJ1-2, reads DTAVSQTPKYLVTQMGNDKSIKCEQNLGHDTMYWYKQDSKKFLKIMFSYNNKELIINETVPNRFSPKSPDKAHLNLHINSLELGDSAVYFCASSQGQHYGYTFGSGTRLTVV.

There are a few counts of this clonotype. The V gene is TRBV28, the J gene TRBJ2-2; D remains unclear. CDR3 length equals 14 residues. V shed 7 bases and J shed 0 bases, with 9 bases lying between them. Germline CDR1 is MDHEN and CDR2 is SYDVKM. Here the CDR3 DNA reads TGTGCCAGCATAAGGGATCCGAACACCGGGGAGCTGTTTTTT. Protein sequence: CASIRDPNTGELFF.

V usage is TRBV6-2 or TRBV6-3 and J usage is TRBJ1-4, with 8 bases identical to TRBD1. Germline V CDR1 and CDR2: MNHEY, SVGEGT. V was pared by 5 bases and J by 6 bases, with 8 bases of the junction left unmatched. The CDR3 covers 15 residues. The chain's CDR3 is CASSDRGALYEKLFF. The CDR3 coding sequence is TGTGCCAGCAGTGACAGGGGAGCCTTGTATGAAAAACTGTTTTTT.

Note on this clonotype: A single base separates this from a much larger clone, so it may be a read error. This chain links TRBV30 with TRBJ2-7; D is ambiguous. The CDR3 is made up of 12 amino acids. Germline V gene sequence: CDR1 GTSNPN, CDR2 SVGIG (reference sequence). CDR3 in amino acids: CDWSAQVYEQYF. The CDR3 DNA reads as TGTGACTGGTCGGCGCAGGTCTACGAGCAGTACTTC.

The chain employs TRBV29-1 and TRBJ2-3; 11 bases agree with TRBD2. The length of the CDR3 is 19 residues. J gave up 2 bases and V 2 bases, and 15 bases lay outside the gene matches. CDR1 is SQVTM and CDR2 is ANQGSEA in the germline V gene. The CDR3 DNA sequence: TGCAGCGTTGAATATGGGCTAGCGGGGGGCCTCTCCGACACAGATACGCAGTATTTT. It translates to CSVEYGLAGGLSDTDTQYF.

This clonotype has a count of ten or more. This chain's CDR3 is CASSLVRAPYEQYF. The CDR3 bases are TGTGCCAGCAGCTTGGTCAGGGCCCCCTACGAGCAGTACTTC. J is TRBJ2-7 and V is TRBV5-5; D possibly corresponds to TRBD1 (5 bases). Germline V lookup: CDR1 SGHKS, CDR2 YYEKEE (reference sequence). V lost 0 bases to trimming and J lost 2 bases, with 9 bases between them. This CDR3 comprises 14 residues.

The sample holds a few counts of this clonotype. The chain couples TRBV4-1 to TRBJ2-1, with D tentatively TRBD1 or TRBD2 (5 bases each). Looked up from germline, CDR1 is MGHRA and CDR2 is YSYEKL. V dropped 1 base and J dropped 2 bases, with 12 bases sitting between them. The CDR3 runs 16 residues. Here the CDR3 DNA reads TGCGCCAGCAGCCAAGCCCCTCAGGGAGCCTACAATGAGCAGTTCTTC. Translation: CASSQAPQGAYNEQFF.

The chain couples TRBV29-1 to TRBJ1-2; 11 positions agree with TRBD1. V lost 8 bases to trimming and J lost 6 bases; unmatched junction nucleotides: 8. The germline gives CDR1 SQVTM, CDR2 ANQGSEA. This CDR3 spans 13 amino acids. The CDR3 DNA follows: TGCAGCTCCGAAGTGGGACAGGGGGATGGCTACACCTTC. This codes for CSSEVGQGDGYTF.

The genes are TRBV7-2 and TRBJ1-2; the match to TRBD1 covers 7 bases. The CDR3 covers 14 residues. Germline CDR1 and CDR2: SGHTA and FQGNSA. The junction had 6 bases not matched to a gene; V was cut back by 5 bases and J by 3 bases. In nucleotides, the CDR3 is TGTGCCAGCAGCCGATTCCAGGGGGACTATGGCTACACCTTC. Translation gives CASSRFQGDYGYTF.

This clonotype was detected many times. V usage is TRBV7-9 and J usage is TRBJ1-1; D gene ambiguous. The germline CDR1 and CDR2 sequences are SEHNR and FQNEAQ (reference sequence). The CDR3 consists of 13 residues. The V end was cut by 5 bases, the J end by 1 base, with 8 bases between. This CDR3 reads CASSASENTEAFF. The CDR3 coding sequence is TGTGCCAGCAGCGCAAGCGAGAACACTGAAGCTTTCTTT.

This clonotype was detected many times. The rearrangement uses TRBV4-1 and TRBJ1-1, with D possibly being TRBD1 (5 bases). CDR3 length: 14 residues. The germline V gene encodes CDR1 MGHRA and CDR2 YSYEKL. V lost 7 bases and J lost 0, with 12 bases in between. The CDR3 DNA is TGCGCCAGCAAGACAGCCAGTATGAACACTGAAGCTTTCTTT. Protein sequence: CASKTASMNTEAFF.

The chain recombines TRBV15 with TRBJ2-7; no firm D call. The CDR3 runs to 13 residues. Trimming pared 0 bases from V and 5 bases from J, leaving 8 bases between. Germline assignment: CDR1 LNHNV and CDR2 YYDKDF (reference sequence). CDR3 protein: CATSRDRADEQYF. The CDR3 DNA reads as TGTGCCACCAGCAGAGATCGGGCGGACGAGCAGTACTTC. Full variable domain (rest looked up from reference TRBV15 and TRBJ2-7): DAMVIQNPRYQVTQFGKPVTLSCSQTLNHNVMYWYQQKSSQAPKLLFHYYDKDFNNEADTPDNFQSRRPNTSFCFLDIRSPGLGDTAMYLCATSRDRADEQYFGPGTRLTVT.

The chain combines TRBV4-3 with TRBJ2-2; D is undetermined. V was pared by 0 bases and J by 6 bases, with 5 bases between. The V gene's germline CDR1 is LGHNA and CDR2 YSLEER. CDR3 size: 13 residues. As DNA, the CDR3 is TGCGCCAGCAGCCAAGAGTGGGCCGGGGAGCTGTTTTTT. Encoded protein: CASSQEWAGELFF.

J is TRBJ1-3 and V is TRBV7-2, with D tentatively TRBD1 (6 bases). This CDR3 comprises 13 residues. Between the trimmed V and J ends, which lost 5 bases and 4 bases, there was a span of 9 bases. Germline CDR1 and CDR2: SGHTA and FQGNSA. CDR3 region: CASSEDRGNTIYF. CDR3 nucleotide sequence: TGTGCCAGCAGCGAGGACAGAGGAAACACCATATATTTT.